This T cell receptor beta chain was identified during a study of blood T cells in healthy people across ages. Findings and limits, study-wide: PBMCs that were unsorted prevented a conclusive naive versus antigen-experienced comparison.

Combining a sample-barcoded 5' primer with a J-beta primer mix, a second PCR ran for roughly 6 to 12 cycles. TCRdb analysed the 5' RACE reads with MiXCR anew, one entry per CDR3 protein. The sample has some 760,000 distinct CDR3 sequences; 25% are singletons. Per germline, CDR1 MNHEY and CDR2 SVGAGI. The CDR3 runs to 13 residues. Trimming stripped 10 bases from V and 1 base from J, with 13 bases between. This clonotype was counted a few times. What it recognizes is unknown. Another study also made use of these data, one on T cells of mothers and their children. According to that study: Biologically related mothers and children overlapped slightly more than unrelated pairs, a non-significant difference.

The receptor was derived from a boy between 10 and 17 years old in good health. This chain joins TRBV6-5 and TRBJ2-5, with D tentatively TRBD2 (6 bases). Sample: blood. The DNA for the CDR3 is TGTGCCACCACACGGGGGACCCAAGAGACCCAGTACTTC. Its protein product is CATTRGTQETQYF.